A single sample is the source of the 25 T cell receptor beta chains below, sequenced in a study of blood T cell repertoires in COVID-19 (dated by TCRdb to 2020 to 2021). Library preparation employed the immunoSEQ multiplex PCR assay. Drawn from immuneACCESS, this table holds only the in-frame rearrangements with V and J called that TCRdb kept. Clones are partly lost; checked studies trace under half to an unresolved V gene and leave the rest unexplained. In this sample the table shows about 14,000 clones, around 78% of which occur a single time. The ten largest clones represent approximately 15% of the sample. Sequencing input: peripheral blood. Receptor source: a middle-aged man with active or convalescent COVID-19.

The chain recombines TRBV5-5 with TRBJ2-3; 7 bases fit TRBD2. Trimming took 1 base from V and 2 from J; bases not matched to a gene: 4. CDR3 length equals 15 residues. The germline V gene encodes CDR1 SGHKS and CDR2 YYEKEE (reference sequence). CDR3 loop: CASSLQAGNTDTQYF. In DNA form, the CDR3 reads TGTGCCAGCAGCTTGCAAGCGGGAAACACAGATACGCAGTATTTT. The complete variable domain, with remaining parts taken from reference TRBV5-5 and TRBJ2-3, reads DAGVTQSPTHLIKTRGQQVTLRCSPISGHKSVSWYQQVLGQGPQFIFQYYEKEERGRGNFPDRFSARQFPNYSSELNVNALLLGDSALYLCASSLQAGNTDTQYFGPGTRLTVL.

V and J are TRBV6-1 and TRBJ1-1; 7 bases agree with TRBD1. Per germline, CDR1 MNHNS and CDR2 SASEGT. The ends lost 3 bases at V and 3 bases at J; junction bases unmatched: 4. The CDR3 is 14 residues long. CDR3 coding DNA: TGTGCCAGCAGTGAGGACAGGCGTTACACTGAAGCTTTCTTT. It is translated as CASSEDRRYTEAFF.

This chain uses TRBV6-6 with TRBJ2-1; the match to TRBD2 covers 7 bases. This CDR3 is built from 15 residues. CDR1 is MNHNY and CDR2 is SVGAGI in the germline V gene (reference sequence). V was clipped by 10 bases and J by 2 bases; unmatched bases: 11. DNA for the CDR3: TGTGCCACCCGGGACTACTTGATAGCCTACAATGAGCAGTTCTTC. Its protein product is CATRDYLIAYNEQFF.

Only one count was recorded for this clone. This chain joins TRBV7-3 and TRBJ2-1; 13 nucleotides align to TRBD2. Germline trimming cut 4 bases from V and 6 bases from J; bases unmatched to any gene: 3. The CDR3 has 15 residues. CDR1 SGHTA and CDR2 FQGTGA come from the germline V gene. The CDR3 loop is CASSSTSGGANEQFF. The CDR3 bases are TGTGCCAGCAGCTCTACTAGCGGGGGGGCCAATGAGCAGTTCTTC.

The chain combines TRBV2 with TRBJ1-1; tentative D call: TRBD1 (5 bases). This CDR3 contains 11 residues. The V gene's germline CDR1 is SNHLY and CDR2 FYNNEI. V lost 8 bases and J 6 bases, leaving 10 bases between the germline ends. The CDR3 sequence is CASGQGAEAFF. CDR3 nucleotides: TGTGCCAGCGGGCAGGGCGCTGAAGCTTTCTTT.

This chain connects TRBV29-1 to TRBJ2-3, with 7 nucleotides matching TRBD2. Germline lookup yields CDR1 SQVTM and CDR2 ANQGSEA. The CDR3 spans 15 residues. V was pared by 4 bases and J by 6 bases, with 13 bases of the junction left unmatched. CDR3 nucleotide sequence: TGCAGCGTTGCGCATTTCGAAGCGGGGAGGGATACGCAGTATTTT. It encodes CSVAHFEAGRDTQYF.

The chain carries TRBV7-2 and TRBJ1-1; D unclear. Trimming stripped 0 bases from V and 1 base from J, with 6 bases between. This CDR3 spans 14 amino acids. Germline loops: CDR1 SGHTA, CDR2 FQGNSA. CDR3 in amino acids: CASSLAPGNTEAFF. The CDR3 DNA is TGTGCCAGCAGCTTAGCCCCAGGGAACACTGAAGCTTTCTTT.

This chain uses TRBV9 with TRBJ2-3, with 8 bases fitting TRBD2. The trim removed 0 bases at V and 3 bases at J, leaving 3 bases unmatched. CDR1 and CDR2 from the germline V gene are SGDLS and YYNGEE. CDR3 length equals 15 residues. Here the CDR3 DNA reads TGTGCCAGCAGCGTAGTTAGCGGGGCAACAGATACGCAGTATTTT. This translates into CASSVVSGATDTQYF. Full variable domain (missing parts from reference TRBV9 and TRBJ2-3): DSGVTQTPKHLITATGQRVTLRCSPRSGDLSVYWYQQSLDQGLQFLIQYYNGEERAKGNILERFSAQQFPDLHSELNLSSLELGDSALYFCASSVVSGATDTQYFGPGTRLTVL.

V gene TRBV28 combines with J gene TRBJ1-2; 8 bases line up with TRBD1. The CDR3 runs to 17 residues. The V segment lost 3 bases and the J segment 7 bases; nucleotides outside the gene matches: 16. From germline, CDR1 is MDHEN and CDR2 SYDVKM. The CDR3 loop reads CASSFSRQQGVLRGYTF. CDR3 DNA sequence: TGTGCCAGCAGTTTTTCCCGACAACAGGGGGTTCTGCGTGGCTACACCTTC.

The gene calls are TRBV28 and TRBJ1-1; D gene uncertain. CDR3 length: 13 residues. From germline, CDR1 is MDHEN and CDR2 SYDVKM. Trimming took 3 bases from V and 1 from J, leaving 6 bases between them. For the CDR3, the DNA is TGTGCCAGCAGTTTTCGGTGGAACACTGAAGCTTTCTTT. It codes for CASSFRWNTEAFF.

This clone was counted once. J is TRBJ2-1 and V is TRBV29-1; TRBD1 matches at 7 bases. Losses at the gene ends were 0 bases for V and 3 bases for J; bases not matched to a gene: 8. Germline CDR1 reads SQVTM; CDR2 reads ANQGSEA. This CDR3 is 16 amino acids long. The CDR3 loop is CSVEDPGTDRYNEQFF. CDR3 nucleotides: TGCAGCGTTGAAGATCCCGGGACAGACCGCTACAATGAGCAGTTCTTC.

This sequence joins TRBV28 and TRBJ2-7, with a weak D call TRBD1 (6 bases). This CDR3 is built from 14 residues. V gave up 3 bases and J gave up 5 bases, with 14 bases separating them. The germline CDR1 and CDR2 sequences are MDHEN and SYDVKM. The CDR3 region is CASSFPQGTNEQYF. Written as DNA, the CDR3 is TGTGCCAGCAGTTTCCCCCAGGGGACGAACGAGCAGTACTTC.

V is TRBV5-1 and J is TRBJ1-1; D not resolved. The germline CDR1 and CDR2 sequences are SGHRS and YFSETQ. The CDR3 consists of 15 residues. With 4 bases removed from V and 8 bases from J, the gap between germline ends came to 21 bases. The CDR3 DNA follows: TGCGCCAGCAGCCCGGGAGATGGCTCCCGAAGGGAAGCTTTCTTT. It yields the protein CASSPGDGSRREAFF.

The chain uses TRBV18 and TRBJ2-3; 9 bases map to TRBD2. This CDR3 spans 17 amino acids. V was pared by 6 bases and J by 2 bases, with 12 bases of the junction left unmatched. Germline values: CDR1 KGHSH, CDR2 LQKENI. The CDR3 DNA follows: TGTGCCAGCTCGCCAAGAACCCTAGCGGGGAACACAGATACGCAGTATTTT. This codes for CASSPRTLAGNTDTQYF.

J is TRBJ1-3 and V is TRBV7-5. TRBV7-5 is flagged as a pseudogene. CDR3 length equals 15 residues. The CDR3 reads CVRSTRPRTGNTIYF. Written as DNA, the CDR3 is TGTGTCAGAAGCACTCGTCCCCGTACTGGAAACACCATATATTTT.

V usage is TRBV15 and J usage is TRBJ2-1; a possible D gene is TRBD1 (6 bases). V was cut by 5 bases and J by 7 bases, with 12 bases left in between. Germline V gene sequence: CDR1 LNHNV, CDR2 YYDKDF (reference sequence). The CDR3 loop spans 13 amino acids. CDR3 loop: CATSPDRLNEQFF. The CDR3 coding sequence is TGTGCCACCAGCCCCGACAGGCTAAATGAGCAGTTCTTC.

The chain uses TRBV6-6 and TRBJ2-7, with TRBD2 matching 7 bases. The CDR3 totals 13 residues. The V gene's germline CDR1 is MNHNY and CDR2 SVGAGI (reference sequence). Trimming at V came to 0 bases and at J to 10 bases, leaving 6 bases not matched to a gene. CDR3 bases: TGTGCCAGCAGTTACTCTCGGGGGGATAAACAGTACTTC. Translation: CASSYSRGDKQYF.

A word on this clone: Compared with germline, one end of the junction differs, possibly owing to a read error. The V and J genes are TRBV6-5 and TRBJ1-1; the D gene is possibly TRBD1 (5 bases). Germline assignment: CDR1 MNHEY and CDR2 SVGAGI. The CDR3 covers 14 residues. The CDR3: CRHSEMGGENQAFF. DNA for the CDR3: TGCCGACACAGTGAAATGGGGGGGGAGAACCAAGCTTTCTTT.

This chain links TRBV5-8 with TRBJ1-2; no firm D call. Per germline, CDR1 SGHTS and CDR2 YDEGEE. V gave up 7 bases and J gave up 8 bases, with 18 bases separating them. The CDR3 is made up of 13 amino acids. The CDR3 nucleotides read TGTGCCAGCGTATGGCTGGCAGGAGGAGGCTACACCTTC. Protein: CASVWLAGGGYTF.

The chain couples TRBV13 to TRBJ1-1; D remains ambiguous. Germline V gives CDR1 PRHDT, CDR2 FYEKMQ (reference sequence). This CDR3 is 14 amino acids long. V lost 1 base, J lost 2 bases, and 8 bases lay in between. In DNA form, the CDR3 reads TGTGCCAGCAGCTTAGCGGGGATAAACACTGAAGCTTTCTTT. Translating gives CASSLAGINTEAFF.

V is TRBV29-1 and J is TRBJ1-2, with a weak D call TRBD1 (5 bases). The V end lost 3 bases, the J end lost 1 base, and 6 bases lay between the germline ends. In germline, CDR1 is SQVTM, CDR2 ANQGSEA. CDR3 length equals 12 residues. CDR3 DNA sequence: TGCAGCGTTGATAGGGGTAACTATGGCTACACCTTC. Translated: CSVDRGNYGYTF. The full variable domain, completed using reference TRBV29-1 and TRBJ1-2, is SAVISQKPSRDICQRGTSLTIQCQVDSQVTMMFWYRQQPGQSLTLIATANQGSEATYESGFVIDKFPISRPNLTFSTLTVSNMSPEDSSIYLCSVDRGNYGYTFGSGTRLTVV.

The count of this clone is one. The CDR3 region has the DNA TGCGCCAGCAGCTTGGCCGGGACTAGCTTTGAGACCCAGTACTTC. Protein: CASSLAGTSFETQYF. The rearrangement uses TRBV5-1 and TRBJ2-5; 9 positions agree with TRBD2. CDR3 length equals 15 residues. The germline CDR1 and CDR2 sequences are SGHRS and YFSETQ. With V trimmed by 0 bases and J by 5 bases, 5 bases remained unmatched.

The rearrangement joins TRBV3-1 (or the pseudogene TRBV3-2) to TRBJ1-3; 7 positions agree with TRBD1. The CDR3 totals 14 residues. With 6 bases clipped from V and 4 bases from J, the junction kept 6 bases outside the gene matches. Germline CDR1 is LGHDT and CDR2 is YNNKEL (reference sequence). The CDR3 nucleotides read TGTGCCAGCAGTTGGACAGGAGAGGGAAACACCATATATTTT. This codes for CASSWTGEGNTIYF.

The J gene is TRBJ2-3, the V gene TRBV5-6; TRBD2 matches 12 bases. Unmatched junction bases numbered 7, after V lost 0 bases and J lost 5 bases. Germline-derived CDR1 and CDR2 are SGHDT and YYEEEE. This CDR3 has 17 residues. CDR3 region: CASSLVVTSGGLDTQYF. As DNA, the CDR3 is TGTGCCAGCAGCTTGGTGGTGACTAGCGGGGGCTTAGATACGCAGTATTTT.

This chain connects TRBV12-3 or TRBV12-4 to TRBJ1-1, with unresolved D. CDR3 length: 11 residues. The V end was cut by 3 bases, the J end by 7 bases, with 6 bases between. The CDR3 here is CASSFRGEAFF. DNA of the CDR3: TGTGCCAGCAGTTTTCGGGGTGAAGCTTTCTTT.